This is a list of T cell receptor beta chains from one sample in a study of OX40 agonist ivuxolimab in advanced cancers. Produced via immunoSEQ multiplex PCR; TCRdb's table is partial and in-frame only. Here the sample spans about 73,000 clones, 88% being singletons. The starting material was CD4+ or CD8+ T cells sorted from blood, obtained in a trial of the OX40 agonist ivuxolimab. These TCRs come from an adult with an advanced solid tumor such as melanoma, head and neck, liver or kidney cancer. The CDR3 runs from the conserved cysteine through the conserved F or W. Each record gives: clone size, J gene, V gene, D gene, CDR3 protein, CDR3 DNA. A D gene is named only where the DNA matches it firmly. The size entry is marked missing in some rows and otherwise reads once, few, many or a size class.

clone_size: .
j_call: TRBJ1-3
v_call: TRBV6-6
d_call: .
cdr3_aa: CASSYRSGSGNTIYF
cdr3_nt: TGTGCCAGCAGTTACCGTTCAGGGTCCGGAAACACCATATATTTT

clone_size: .
j_call: TRBJ1-5
v_call: TRBV28
d_call: TRBD1
cdr3_aa: CASFPGGQGSNQPQHF
cdr3_nt: TGTGCCAGCTTTCCAGGGGGACAGGGCTCCAATCAGCCCCAGCATTTT

clone_size: .
j_call: TRBJ2-3
v_call: TRBV19
d_call: TRBD1
cdr3_aa: CASSTQGAADTQYF
cdr3_nt: TGTGCCAGTAGTACACAGGGGGCGGCAGATACGCAGTATTTT

clone_size: .
j_call: TRBJ2-7
v_call: TRBV14
d_call: .
cdr3_aa: CASSQLQGWGGEQYF
cdr3_nt: TGTGCCAGCAGCCAGTTACAGGGTTGGGGCGGCGAGCAGTACTTC

clone_size: .
j_call: TRBJ1-1
v_call: TRBV5-1
d_call: .
cdr3_aa: CASSLTARGTEAFF
cdr3_nt: TGCGCCAGCAGCTTGACCGCTCGGGGCACTGAAGCTTTCTTT

clone_size: .
j_call: TRBJ2-2
v_call: TRBV7-3
d_call: TRBD1
cdr3_aa: CASSIYGTGFFGELFF
cdr3_nt: TGTGCCAGCAGCATCTACGGGACAGGTTTTTTCGGGGAGCTGTTTTTT

clone_size: few
j_call: TRBJ2-7
v_call: TRBV10-1
d_call: TRBD2
cdr3_aa: CASSPGTSGRARYEQYF
cdr3_nt: TGCGCCAGCAGTCCCGGGACTAGCGGGAGGGCCCGCTACGAGCAGTACTTC

clone_size: .
j_call: TRBJ1-4
v_call: TRBV4-1
d_call: TRBD1
cdr3_aa: CASSPLSRGNEKLFF
cdr3_nt: TGCGCCAGCAGCCCTCTGAGCAGGGGGAATGAAAAACTGTTTTTT

clone_size: .
j_call: TRBJ1-1
v_call: TRBV2
d_call: TRBD1
cdr3_aa: CASRSSQGGTEAFF
cdr3_nt: TGTGCCAGCAGATCAAGCCAGGGGGGAACTGAAGCTTTCTTT

clone_size: .
j_call: TRBJ2-2
v_call: TRBV7-8
d_call: .
cdr3_aa: CASSLTGELFF
cdr3_nt: TGTGCCAGCAGCTTAACCGGGGAGCTGTTTTTT

clone_size: .
j_call: TRBJ1-2
v_call: TRBV7-9
d_call: .
cdr3_aa: CASSLGGLGYTF
cdr3_nt: TGTGCCAGCAGCTTAGGAGGGTTGGGCTACACCTTC

clone_size: .
j_call: TRBJ1-1
v_call: TRBV2
d_call: .
cdr3_aa: CASSSPLDGTEAFF
cdr3_nt: TGTGCCAGCAGTTCCCCCCTTGACGGCACTGAAGCTTTCTTT

clone_size: .
j_call: TRBJ2-3
v_call: TRBV5-1
d_call: TRBD1
cdr3_aa: CASSLDNRGFSAQYF
cdr3_nt: TGCGCCAGCAGCTTGGATAACAGGGGATTCTCGGCGCAGTATTTT

clone_size: .
j_call: TRBJ2-3
v_call: TRBV2
d_call: TRBD2
cdr3_aa: CASRPGLTSSDTQYF
cdr3_nt: TGTGCCAGCAGGCCGGGACTAACGTCCTCAGATACGCAGTATTTT

clone_size: .
j_call: TRBJ2-3
v_call: TRBV27
d_call: .
cdr3_aa: CASSPLGVSTDTQYF
cdr3_nt: TGTGCCAGCAGCCCCCTGGGGGTCAGCACAGATACGCAGTATTTT

clone_size: once
j_call: TRBJ1-2
v_call: TRBV5-5
d_call: .
cdr3_aa: CASSTDSNYGYTF
cdr3_nt: TGTGCCAGCAGCACGGACAGTAACTATGGCTACACCTTC

clone_size: .
j_call: TRBJ2-7
v_call: TRBV2
d_call: TRBD1
cdr3_aa: CASSEIQGGMYEQYF
cdr3_nt: TGTGCCAGCAGTGAGATTCAAGGGGGCATGTACGAGCAGTACTTC

clone_size: few
j_call: TRBJ2-5
v_call: TRBV6-5
d_call: .
cdr3_aa: CASSYGGIKETQYF
cdr3_nt: TGTGCCAGCAGTTACGGGGGGATAAAAGAGACCCAGTACTTC

clone_size: .
j_call: TRBJ1-2
v_call: TRBV7-2
d_call: .
cdr3_aa: CASSLKGPGGYTF
cdr3_nt: TGTGCCAGCAGCTTAAAGGGGCCAGGTGGCTACACCTTC

clone_size: .
j_call: TRBJ2-7
v_call: TRBV6-5
d_call: TRBD2
cdr3_aa: CASSSGGEQYF
cdr3_nt: TGTGCCAGCAGTTCCGGGGGGGAGCAGTACTTC

clone_size: few
j_call: TRBJ2-2
v_call: TRBV7-6
d_call: .
cdr3_aa: CASSLVSGGGELFF
cdr3_nt: TGTGCCAGCAGCTTAGTGTCCGGGGGCGGGGAGCTGTTTTTT

clone_size: .
j_call: TRBJ2-1
v_call: TRBV7-9
d_call: TRBD1
cdr3_aa: CASSLGSGTGGYNEQFF
cdr3_nt: TGTGCCAGCAGCTTAGGGTCGGGGACAGGAGGCTACAATGAGCAGTTCTTC

clone_size: .
j_call: TRBJ2-7
v_call: TRBV2
d_call: .
cdr3_aa: CASSPLNIEQYF
cdr3_nt: TGTGCCAGCAGCCCCCTGAACATCGAGCAGTACTTC

clone_size: .
j_call: TRBJ1-5
v_call: TRBV28
d_call: .
cdr3_aa: CASRRTDTDNQPQHF
cdr3_nt: TGTGCCAGCAGGCGGACAGACACAGACAATCAGCCCCAGCATTTT

clone_size: few
j_call: TRBJ1-5
v_call: TRBV5-8
d_call: .
cdr3_aa: CASSRSRTNQPQHF
cdr3_nt: TGTGCCAGCAGCCGCTCGCGAACCAATCAGCCCCAGCATTTT

clone_size: .
j_call: TRBJ2-7
v_call: TRBV5-1
d_call: .
cdr3_aa: CASSLARDYEQYF
cdr3_nt: TGCGCCAGCAGCTTGGCCAGGGACTACGAGCAGTACTTC

clone_size: .
j_call: TRBJ2-1
v_call: TRBV15
d_call: .
cdr3_aa: CATSRVRGALQFF
cdr3_nt: TGTGCCACCAGCAGAGTTAGGGGGGCCCTTCAGTTCTTC

clone_size: .
j_call: TRBJ1-5
v_call: TRBV19
d_call: .
cdr3_aa: CASKGRQANQPQHF
cdr3_nt: TGTGCCAGTAAGGGCAGGCAGGCCAATCAGCCCCAGCATTTT

clone_size: once
j_call: TRBJ1-2
v_call: TRBV30
d_call: .
cdr3_aa: CARDGYTF
cdr3_nt: TGTGCCAGAGACGGCTACACCTTC

clone_size: .
j_call: TRBJ1-2
v_call: TRBV7-8
d_call: .
cdr3_aa: CASSLGLNYGYTF
cdr3_nt: TGTGCCAGCAGCCTAGGCCTGAACTATGGCTACACCTTC

clone_size: .
j_call: TRBJ2-5
v_call: TRBV5-6
d_call: .
cdr3_aa: CASSSGGYGQETQYF
cdr3_nt: TGTGCCAGCAGCTCGGGGGGCTACGGACAAGAGACCCAGTACTTC

clone_size: once
j_call: TRBJ1-5
v_call: TRBV20-1
d_call: .
cdr3_aa: CSAAKGFSQHF
cdr3_nt: TGCAGTGCCGCGAAGGGTTTTTCCCAGCATTTT

clone_size: .
j_call: TRBJ1-1
v_call: TRBV2
d_call: TRBD1
cdr3_aa: CASIGQGGTEAFF
cdr3_nt: TGTGCCAGCATTGGACAGGGAGGCACTGAAGCTTTCTTT

clone_size: .
j_call: TRBJ2-7
v_call: TRBV5-1
d_call: TRBD1
cdr3_aa: CASSTAGGGIYEQYF
cdr3_nt: TGCGCCAGCAGCACCGCAGGGGGCGGGATTTACGAGCAGTACTTC

clone_size: .
j_call: TRBJ1-4
v_call: TRBV11-2
d_call: .
cdr3_aa: CASSLGGWEKLFF
cdr3_nt: TGTGCCAGCAGCTTAGGGGGGTGGGAAAAACTGTTTTTT

clone_size: .
j_call: TRBJ1-4
v_call: TRBV5-1
d_call: .
cdr3_aa: CASSLEGTREKLFF
cdr3_nt: TGCGCCAGCAGCTTGGAAGGGACTCGGGAAAAACTGTTTTTT

clone_size: .
j_call: TRBJ1-2
v_call: TRBV20-1
d_call: .
cdr3_aa: CSARVSYGYTF
cdr3_nt: TGCAGTGCTAGGGTTTCCTATGGCTACACCTTC

clone_size: .
j_call: TRBJ1-1
v_call: TRBV28
d_call: TRBD1
cdr3_aa: CASSLLVTGPSEAFF
cdr3_nt: TGTGCCAGCAGTTTACTGGTGACAGGGCCCTCTGAAGCTTTCTTT